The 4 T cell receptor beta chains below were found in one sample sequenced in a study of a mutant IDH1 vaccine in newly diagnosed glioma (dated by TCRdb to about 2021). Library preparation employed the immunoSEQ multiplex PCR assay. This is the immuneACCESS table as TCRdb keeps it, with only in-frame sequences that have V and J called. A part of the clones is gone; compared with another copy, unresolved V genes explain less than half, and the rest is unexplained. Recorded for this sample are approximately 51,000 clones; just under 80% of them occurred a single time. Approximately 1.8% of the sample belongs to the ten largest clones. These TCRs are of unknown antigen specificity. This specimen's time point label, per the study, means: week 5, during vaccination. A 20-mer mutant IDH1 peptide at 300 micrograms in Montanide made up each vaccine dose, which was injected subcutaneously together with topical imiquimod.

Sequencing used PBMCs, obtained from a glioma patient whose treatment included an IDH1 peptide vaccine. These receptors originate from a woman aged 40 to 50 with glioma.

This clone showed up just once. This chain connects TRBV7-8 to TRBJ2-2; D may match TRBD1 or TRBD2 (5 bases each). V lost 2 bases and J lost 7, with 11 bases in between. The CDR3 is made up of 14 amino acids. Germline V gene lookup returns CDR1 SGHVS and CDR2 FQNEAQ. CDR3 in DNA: TGTGCCAGCAGCTTAATCGGGGCCAACGGGGAGCTGTTTTTT. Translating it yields CASSLIGANGELFF.

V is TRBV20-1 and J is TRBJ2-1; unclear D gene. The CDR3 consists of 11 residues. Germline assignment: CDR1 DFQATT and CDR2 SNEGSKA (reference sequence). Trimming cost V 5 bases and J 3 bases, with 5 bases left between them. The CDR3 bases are TGCAGTGCTCGAAACTACAATGAGCAGTTCTTC. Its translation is CSARNYNEQFF.

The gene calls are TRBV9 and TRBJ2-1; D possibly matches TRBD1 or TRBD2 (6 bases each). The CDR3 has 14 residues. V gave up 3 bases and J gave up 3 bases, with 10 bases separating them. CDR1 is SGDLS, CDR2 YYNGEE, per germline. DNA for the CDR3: TGTGCCAGCAGCGGGGGGGCCTTCTACAATGAGCAGTTCTTC. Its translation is CASSGGAFYNEQFF.

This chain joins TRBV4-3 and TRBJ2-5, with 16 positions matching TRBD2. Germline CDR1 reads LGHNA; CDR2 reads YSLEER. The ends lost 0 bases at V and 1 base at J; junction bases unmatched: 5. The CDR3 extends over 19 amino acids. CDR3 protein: CASSQEGGLAGGVQETQYF. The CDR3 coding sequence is TGCGCCAGCAGCCAAGAGGGGGGACTAGCGGGGGGGGTCCAAGAGACCCAGTACTTC.